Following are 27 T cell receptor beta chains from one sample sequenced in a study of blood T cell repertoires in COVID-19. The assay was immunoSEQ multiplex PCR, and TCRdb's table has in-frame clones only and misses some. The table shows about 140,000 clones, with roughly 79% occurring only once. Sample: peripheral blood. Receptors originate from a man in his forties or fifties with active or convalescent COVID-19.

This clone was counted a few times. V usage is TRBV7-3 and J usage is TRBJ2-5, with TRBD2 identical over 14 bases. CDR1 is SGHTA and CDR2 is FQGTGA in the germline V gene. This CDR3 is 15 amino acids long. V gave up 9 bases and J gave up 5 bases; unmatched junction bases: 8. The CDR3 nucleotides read TGTGCCAGTGAGACTAGCGGGAGGGGGAGGGAGACCCAGTACTTC. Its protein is CASETSGRGRETQYF.

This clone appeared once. CDR3 sequence reads: CAWSPDSVVYGYTF. CDR3 in DNA: TGTGCCTGGAGCCCCGACAGTGTCGTCTATGGCTACACCTTC. V usage is TRBV30 and J usage is TRBJ1-2, with a tentative D call TRBD1 (5 bases). The germline gives CDR1 GTSNPN, CDR2 SVGIG (reference sequence). The V and J ends lost 3 bases and 4 bases respectively, with 15 bases between them. This CDR3 comprises 14 residues.

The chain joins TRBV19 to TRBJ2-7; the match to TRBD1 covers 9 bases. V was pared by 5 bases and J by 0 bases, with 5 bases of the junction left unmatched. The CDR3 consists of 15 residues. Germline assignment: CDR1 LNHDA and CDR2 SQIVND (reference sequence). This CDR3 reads CASSARDRASYEQYF. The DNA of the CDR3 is TGTGCCAGTAGTGCCCGGGACAGGGCCTCCTACGAGCAGTACTTC.

The CDR3 protein is CASSVGSAETEAFF. The CDR3 nucleotides read TGTGCCAGCAGCGTAGGTTCTGCGGAAACTGAAGCTTTCTTT. The genes are TRBV9 and TRBJ1-1; D not certain. The CDR3 consists of 14 residues. The germline V gene has CDR1 SGDLS and CDR2 YYNGEE. Trimming took 0 bases from V and 5 from J, leaving 11 bases between them.

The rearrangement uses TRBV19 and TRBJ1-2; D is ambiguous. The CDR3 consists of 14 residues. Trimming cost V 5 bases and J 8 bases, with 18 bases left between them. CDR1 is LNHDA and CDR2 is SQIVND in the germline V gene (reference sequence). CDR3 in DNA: TGTGCCAGTAGTTCCGGACGGAGCGGTGCCGGCTACACCTTC. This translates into CASSSGRSGAGYTF. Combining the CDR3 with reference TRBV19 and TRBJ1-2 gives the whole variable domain DGGITQSPKYLFRKEGQNVTLSCEQNLNHDAMYWYRQDPGQGLRLIYYSQIVNDFQKGDIAEGYSVSREKKESFPLTVTSAQKNPTAFYLCASSSGRSGAGYTFGSGTRLTVV.

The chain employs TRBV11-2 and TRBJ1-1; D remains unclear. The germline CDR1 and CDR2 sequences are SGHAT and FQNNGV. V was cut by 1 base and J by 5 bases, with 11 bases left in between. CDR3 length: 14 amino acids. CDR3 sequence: CASSLGRRETEAFF. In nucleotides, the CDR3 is TGTGCCAGCAGCTTAGGTAGGAGGGAAACTGAAGCTTTCTTT.

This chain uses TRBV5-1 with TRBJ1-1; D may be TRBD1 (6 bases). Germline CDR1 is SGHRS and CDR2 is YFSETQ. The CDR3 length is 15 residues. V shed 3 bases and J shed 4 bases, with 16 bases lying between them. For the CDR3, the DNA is TGCGCCAGCAGCTCTACACAGGGTAAGGGCACTGAAGCTTTCTTT. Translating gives CASSSTQGKGTEAFF.

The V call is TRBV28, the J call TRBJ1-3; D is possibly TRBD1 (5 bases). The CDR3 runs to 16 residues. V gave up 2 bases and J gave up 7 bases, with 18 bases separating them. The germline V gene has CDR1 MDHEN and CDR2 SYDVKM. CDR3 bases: TGTGCCAGCAGTTTAGGAGGGACCCCGAGGATGAACACCATATATTTT. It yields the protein CASSLGGTPRMNTIYF. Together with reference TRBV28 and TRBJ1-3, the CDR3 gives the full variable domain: DVKVTQSSRYLVKRTGEKVFLECVQDMDHENMFWYRQDPGLGLRLIYFSYDVKMKEKGDIPEGYSVSREKKERFSLILESASTNQTSMYLCASSLGGTPRMNTIYFGEGSWLTVV.

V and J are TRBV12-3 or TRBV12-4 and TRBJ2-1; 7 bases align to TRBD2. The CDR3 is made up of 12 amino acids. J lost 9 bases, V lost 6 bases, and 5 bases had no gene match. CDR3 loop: CASSPPGGEQFF. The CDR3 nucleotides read TGTGCCAGCAGCCCACCGGGGGGTGAGCAGTTCTTC.

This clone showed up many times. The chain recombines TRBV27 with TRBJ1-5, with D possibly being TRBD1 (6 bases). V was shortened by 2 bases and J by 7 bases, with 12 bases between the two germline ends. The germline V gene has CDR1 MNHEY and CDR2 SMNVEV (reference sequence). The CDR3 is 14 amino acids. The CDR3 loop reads CASSLGQGWQPQHF. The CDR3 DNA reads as TGTGCCAGCAGTTTAGGTCAGGGGTGGCAGCCCCAGCATTTT.

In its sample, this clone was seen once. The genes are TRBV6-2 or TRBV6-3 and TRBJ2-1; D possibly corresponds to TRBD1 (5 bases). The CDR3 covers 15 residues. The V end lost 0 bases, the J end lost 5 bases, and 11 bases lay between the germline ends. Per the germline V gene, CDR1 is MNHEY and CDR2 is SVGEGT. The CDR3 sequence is CASSYSIRVNNEQFF. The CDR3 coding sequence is TGTGCCAGCAGTTACTCGATCAGGGTCAACAATGAGCAGTTCTTC.

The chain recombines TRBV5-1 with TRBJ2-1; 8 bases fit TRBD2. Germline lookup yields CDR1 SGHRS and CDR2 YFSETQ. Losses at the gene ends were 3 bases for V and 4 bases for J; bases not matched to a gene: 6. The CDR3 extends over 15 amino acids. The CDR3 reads CASSSPGLEYNEQFF. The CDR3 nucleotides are TGCGCCAGCAGCTCTCCGGGACTAGAATACAATGAGCAGTTCTTC. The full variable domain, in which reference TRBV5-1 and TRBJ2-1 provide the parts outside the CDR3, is KAGVTQTPRYLIKTRGQQVTLSCSPISGHRSVSWYQQTPGQGLQFLFEYFSETQRNKGNFPGRFSGRQFSNSRSEMNVSTLELGDSALYLCASSSPGLEYNEQFFGPGTRLTVL.

This chain's CDR3 is CASSLGRRGEQFF. The CDR3 DNA sequence: TGTGCCAGCAGTTTGGGCCGGAGGGGCGAGCAGTTCTTC. V usage is TRBV28 and J usage is TRBJ2-1, with D tentatively TRBD2 (6 bases). The V gene lost 3 bases and the J gene lost 10 bases, with 13 bases spanning the gap. Germline V gives CDR1 MDHEN, CDR2 SYDVKM. CDR3 length: 13 residues.

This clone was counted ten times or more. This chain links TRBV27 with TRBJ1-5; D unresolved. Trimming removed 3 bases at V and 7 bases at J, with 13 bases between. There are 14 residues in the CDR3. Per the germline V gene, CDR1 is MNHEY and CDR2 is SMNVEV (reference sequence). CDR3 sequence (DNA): TGTGCCAGCAGTTTCCTAGAGCCGGGACAGCCCCAGCATTTT. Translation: CASSFLEPGQPQHF.

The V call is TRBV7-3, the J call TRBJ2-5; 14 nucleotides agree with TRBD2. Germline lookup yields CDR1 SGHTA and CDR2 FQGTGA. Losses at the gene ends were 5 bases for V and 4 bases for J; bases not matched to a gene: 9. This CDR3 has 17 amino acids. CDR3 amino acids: CASSPGTSGRVGETQYF. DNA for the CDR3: TGTGCCAGCAGCCCGGGGACTAGCGGGAGAGTGGGAGAGACCCAGTACTTC.

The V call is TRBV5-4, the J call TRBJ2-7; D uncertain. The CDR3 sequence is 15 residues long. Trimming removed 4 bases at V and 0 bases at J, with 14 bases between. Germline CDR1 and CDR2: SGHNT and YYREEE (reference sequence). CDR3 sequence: CASSRYSSSSYEQYF. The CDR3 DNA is TGTGCCAGCAGCCGATACTCGTCCTCCTCCTACGAGCAGTACTTC.

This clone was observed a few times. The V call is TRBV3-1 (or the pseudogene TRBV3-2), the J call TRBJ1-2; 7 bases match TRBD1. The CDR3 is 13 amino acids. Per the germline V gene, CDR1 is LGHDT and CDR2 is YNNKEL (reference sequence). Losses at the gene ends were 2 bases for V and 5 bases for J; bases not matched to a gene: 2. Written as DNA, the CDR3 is TGTGCCAGCAGCCAAACAGGGGATTATGGCTACACCTTC. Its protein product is CASSQTGDYGYTF.

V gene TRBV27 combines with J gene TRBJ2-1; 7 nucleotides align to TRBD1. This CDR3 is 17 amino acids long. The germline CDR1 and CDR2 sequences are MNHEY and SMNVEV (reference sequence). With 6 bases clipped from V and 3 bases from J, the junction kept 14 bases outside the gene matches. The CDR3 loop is CASSEGTVSGYYNEQFF. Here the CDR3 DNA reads TGTGCCAGCAGCGAAGGGACAGTCTCGGGGTACTACAATGAGCAGTTCTTC.

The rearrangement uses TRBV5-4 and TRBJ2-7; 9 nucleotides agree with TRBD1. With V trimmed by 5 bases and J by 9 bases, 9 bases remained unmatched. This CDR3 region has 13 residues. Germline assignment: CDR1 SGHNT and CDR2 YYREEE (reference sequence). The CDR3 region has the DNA TGTGCCAGCAGGCCGGGACAGGGAGTGGTGCAGTACTTC. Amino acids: CASRPGQGVVQYF.

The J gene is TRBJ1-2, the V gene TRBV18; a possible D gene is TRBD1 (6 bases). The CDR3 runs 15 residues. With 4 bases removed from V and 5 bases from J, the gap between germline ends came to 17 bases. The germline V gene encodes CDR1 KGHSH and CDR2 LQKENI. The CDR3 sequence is CASSRRGEVEYGYTF. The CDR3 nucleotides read TGTGCCAGCTCACGCAGGGGAGAAGTAGAATATGGCTACACCTTC.

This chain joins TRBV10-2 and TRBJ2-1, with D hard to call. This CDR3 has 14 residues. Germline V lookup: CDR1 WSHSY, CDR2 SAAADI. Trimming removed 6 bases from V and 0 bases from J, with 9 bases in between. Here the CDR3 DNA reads TGCGCCAGCAGCCTAGTGAGCTCCTACAATGAGCAGTTCTTC. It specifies CASSLVSSYNEQFF.

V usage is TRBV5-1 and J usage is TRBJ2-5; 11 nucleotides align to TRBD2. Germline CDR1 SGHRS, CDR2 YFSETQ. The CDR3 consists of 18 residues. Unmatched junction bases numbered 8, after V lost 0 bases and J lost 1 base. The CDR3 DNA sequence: TGCGCCAGCAGCTTGGGGCTAGCGGGAGGTATCTCCCAAGAGACCCAGTACTTC. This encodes CASSLGLAGGISQETQYF.

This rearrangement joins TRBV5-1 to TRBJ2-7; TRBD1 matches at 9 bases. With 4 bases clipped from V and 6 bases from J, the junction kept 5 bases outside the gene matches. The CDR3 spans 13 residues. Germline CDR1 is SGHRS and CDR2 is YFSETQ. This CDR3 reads CASSRDRASEQYF. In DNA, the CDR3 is TGCGCCAGCAGCCGGGACAGGGCTTCCGAGCAGTACTTC.

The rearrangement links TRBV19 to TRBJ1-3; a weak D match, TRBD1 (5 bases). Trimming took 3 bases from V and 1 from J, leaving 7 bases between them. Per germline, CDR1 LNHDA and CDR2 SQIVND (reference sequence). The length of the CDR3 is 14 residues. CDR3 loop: CASSIGGSGNTIYF. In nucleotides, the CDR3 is TGTGCCAGTAGTATCGGGGGATCTGGAAACACCATATATTTT. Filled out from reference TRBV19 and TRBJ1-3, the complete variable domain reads DGGITQSPKYLFRKEGQNVTLSCEQNLNHDAMYWYRQDPGQGLRLIYYSQIVNDFQKGDIAEGYSVSREKKESFPLTVTSAQKNPTAFYLCASSIGGSGNTIYFGEGSWLTVV.

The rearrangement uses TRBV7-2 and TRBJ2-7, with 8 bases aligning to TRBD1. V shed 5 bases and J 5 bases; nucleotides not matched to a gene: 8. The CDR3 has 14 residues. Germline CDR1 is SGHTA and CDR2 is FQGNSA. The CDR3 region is CASSPPDRDHEQYF. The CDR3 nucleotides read TGTGCCAGCAGCCCCCCGGACAGGGACCACGAGCAGTACTTC.

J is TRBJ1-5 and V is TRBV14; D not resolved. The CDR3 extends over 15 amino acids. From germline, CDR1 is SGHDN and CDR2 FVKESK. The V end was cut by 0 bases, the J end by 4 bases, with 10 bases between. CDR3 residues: CASSQDIVFNQPQHF. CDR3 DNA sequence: TGTGCCAGCAGCCAAGATATTGTCTTTAATCAGCCCCAGCATTTT. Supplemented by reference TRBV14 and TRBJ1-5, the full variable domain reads EAGVTQFPSHSVIEKGQTVTLRCDPISGHDNLYWYRRVMGKEIKFLLHFVKESKQDESGMPNNRFLAERTGGTYSTLKVQPAELEDSGVYFCASSQDIVFNQPQHFGDGTRLSIL.

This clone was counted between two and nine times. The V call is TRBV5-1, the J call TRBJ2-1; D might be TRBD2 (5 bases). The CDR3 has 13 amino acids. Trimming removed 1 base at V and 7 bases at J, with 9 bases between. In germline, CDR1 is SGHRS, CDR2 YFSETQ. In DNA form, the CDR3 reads TGCGCCAGCAGCTTGAGGACTTCAAATGAGCAGTTCTTC. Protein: CASSLRTSNEQFF.